This record covers a single T cell receptor beta chain. The second PCR ran about 6 to 12 cycles with a sample-barcoded 5' primer and J-beta primers. TCRdb fed the 5' RACE reads into MiXCR, producing one record per CDR3 protein. This sample carries more than 1,000,000 distinct CDR3 sequences, roughly a quarter of them seen once, and the ten largest clones take approximately 0.71%. This entry belongs to a study of blood T cells in healthy people across ages. The CDR3 extends over 14 amino acids. The germline V and J ends were trimmed by 6 bases and 1 base, with 10 bases remaining between them. The data also belong to a second study, concerning T cells of mothers and their children.

The sample was blood. The clonotype was recovered from a girl aged 2-10 years in good health. The chain joins TRBV12-3 or TRBV12-4 to TRBJ1-5, with D hard to call. CDR3 in DNA: TGTGCCAGCAGCCCCCGACGGAGCAATCAGCCCCAGCATTTT. Translating gives CASSPRRSNQPQHF.